These 27 T cell receptor beta chains were all obtained from the same sample, sequenced in a study of blood T cell repertoires in COVID-19. Clones were sequenced by immunoSEQ multiplex PCR, and TCRdb holds only the in-frame ones, with some missing. The sample contains about 190,000 clones, roughly 80% of which appear only once. The sequencing input was peripheral blood. The receptors come from a middle-aged man who had recovered from COVID-19.

This clone was observed many times. The chain carries TRBV7-8 and TRBJ2-2, with 8 nucleotides matching TRBD2. J gave up 6 bases and V 5 bases, and 8 bases lay outside the gene matches. This CDR3 spans 15 amino acids. Looked up from germline, CDR1 is SGHVS and CDR2 is FQNEAQ. CDR3 residues: CASSPREGPSGELFF. The DNA of the CDR3 is TGTGCCAGCAGCCCACGGGAGGGCCCCTCCGGGGAGCTGTTTTTT.

V and J are TRBV7-8 and TRBJ2-1; 10 positions match TRBD2. CDR3 size: 17 residues. The J segment lost 7 bases and the V segment lost 1 base, leaving 10 bases of the junction unmatched. Germline loops: CDR1 SGHVS, CDR2 FQNEAQ. The CDR3 sequence is CASSLVLAGNPLNEQFF. The DNA for the CDR3 is TGTGCCAGCAGCTTAGTACTAGCGGGAAACCCTTTGAATGAGCAGTTCTTC.

This rearrangement joins TRBV7-3 to TRBJ2-2; no reliable D call. The length of the CDR3 is 16 residues. V was pared by 5 bases and J by 5 bases, with 18 bases between. Germline CDR1 reads SGHTA; CDR2 reads FQGTGA. The CDR3 bases are TGTGCCAGCAGCCTTGGTCCTCTAGGAGAGACCGGGGAGCTGTTTTTT. It translates to CASSLGPLGETGELFF.

In this sample, this clone turned up once. The J gene is TRBJ1-1, the V gene TRBV30; maybe TRBD1 (6 bases). Germline assignment: CDR1 GTSNPN and CDR2 SVGIG (reference sequence). The CDR3 sequence is 16 residues long. V lost 3 bases and J 7 bases, leaving 24 bases between the germline ends. In DNA form, the CDR3 reads TGTGCCTGGAGCCTATCTCGACGCAGGGGTTATGGTGAAGCTTTCTTT. It is translated as CAWSLSRRRGYGEAFF.

This chain links TRBV2 with TRBJ2-7, with TRBD2 matching 13 bases. V shed 7 bases and J 3 bases; nucleotides not matched to a gene: 6. The V gene's germline CDR1 is SNHLY and CDR2 FYNNEI. The CDR3 contains 15 residues. The CDR3 DNA reads TGTGCCAGCACTGGACTAGCGGGAGACAGCTACGAGCAGTACTTC. This translates into CASTGLAGDSYEQYF.

The rearrangement uses TRBV6-2 or TRBV6-3 and TRBJ2-1; unclear D gene. This CDR3 region has 13 residues. The V end lost 6 bases, the J end lost 5 bases, and 11 bases lay between the germline ends. Germline V gene lookup returns CDR1 MNHEY and CDR2 SVGEGT. The CDR3 nucleotides read TGTGCCAGCAGCGACGGTGGAGACAATGAGCAGTTCTTC. As protein: CASSDGGDNEQFF.

A remark on this clone: Germline is not matched at one junction end, which may reflect a read error. CDR3 protein: CATSRAGIYEQYF. DNA of the CDR3: TGTGCCACCAGTAGAGCGGGGATCTACGAGCAGTACTTC. The chain employs TRBV15 and TRBJ2-7, with TRBD2 identical over 7 bases. The CDR3 extends over 13 amino acids. CDR1 is LNHNV and CDR2 is YYDKDF in the germline V gene (reference sequence).

The chain has TRBV28 and TRBJ2-2, with 8 bases lining up with TRBD2. This CDR3 is 16 amino acids long. Germline CDR1 MDHEN, CDR2 SYDVKM. Trimming removed 2 bases from V and 5 bases from J; junction bases left unmatched: 7. CDR3 residues: CASSLPSGSGTGELFF. The CDR3 nucleotides are TGTGCCAGCAGTTTACCAAGCGGGAGTGGAACCGGGGAGCTGTTTTTT.

CDR3 in amino acids: CASSPRLAGAEGGELFF. DNA for the CDR3: TGTGCCAGCAGCCCCCGACTAGCGGGAGCGGAGGGCGGGGAGCTGTTTTTT. V gene TRBV7-2 combines with J gene TRBJ2-2; 12 positions agree with TRBD2. The CDR3 extends over 17 amino acids. Trimming took 5 bases from V and 7 from J; bases not matched to a gene: 11. CDR1 is SGHTA and CDR2 is FQGNSA in the germline V gene.

This rearrangement joins TRBV14 to TRBJ2-1; 7 bases fit TRBD1. The CDR3 has 15 residues. Germline trimming cut 4 bases from V and 0 bases from J; bases unmatched to any gene: 3. The germline V gene encodes CDR1 SGHDN and CDR2 FVKESK. As DNA, the CDR3 is TGTGCCAGCAGCCGACAGGGATTCTCCTACAATGAGCAGTTCTTC. Its protein is CASSRQGFSYNEQFF.

The chain recombines TRBV7-8 with TRBJ2-5, with a possible D match to TRBD1 (6 bases). This CDR3 spans 15 amino acids. V lost 6 bases, J lost 2 bases, and 16 bases lay in between. The germline V gene has CDR1 SGHVS and CDR2 FQNEAQ. The CDR3 region has the DNA TGTGCCAGCAGTATAACGACAGGTCAACAAGAGACCCAGTACTTC. Its translation: CASSITTGQQETQYF.

The gene calls are TRBV7-3 and TRBJ2-7; 10 bases fit TRBD2. Germline assignment: CDR1 SGHTA and CDR2 FQGTGA. This CDR3 spans 15 amino acids. V lost 5 bases, J lost 5 bases, and 9 bases stayed unmatched. The CDR3 nucleotides are TGTGCCAGCAGCCTCCTAGCGGGAGAGGTTGACGAGCAGTACTTC. As protein: CASSLLAGEVDEQYF.

The chain employs TRBV7-8 and TRBJ2-7, with a tentative D call TRBD1 (6 bases). This CDR3 has 18 amino acids. Per germline, CDR1 SGHVS and CDR2 FQNEAQ. The V and J ends lost 1 base and 3 bases respectively, with 22 bases between them. The CDR3 reads CASSLDRGNRVVGYEQYF. CDR3 nucleotide sequence: TGTGCCAGCAGCTTAGACCGAGGAAACAGGGTTGTAGGCTACGAGCAGTACTTC.

The chain combines TRBV19 with TRBJ2-3; 9 bases map to TRBD2. CDR3 length: 13 residues. Germline V gene lookup returns CDR1 LNHDA and CDR2 SQIVND (reference sequence). The trim removed 11 bases at V and 4 bases at J, leaving 7 bases unmatched. CDR3 nucleotides: TGTGCCTCAAGCGGGAGGCCTGCAGATACGCAGTATTTT. Protein sequence: CASSGRPADTQYF. The full variable domain, rest sourced from reference TRBV19 and TRBJ2-3, is DGGITQSPKYLFRKEGQNVTLSCEQNLNHDAMYWYRQDPGQGLRLIYYSQIVNDFQKGDIAEGYSVSREKKESFPLTVTSAQKNPTAFYLCASSGRPADTQYFGPGTRLTVL.

This clone was observed a single time. The rearrangement uses TRBV2 and TRBJ2-4; TRBD2 agrees at 10 bases. Per germline, CDR1 SNHLY and CDR2 FYNNEI. CDR3 length: 15 amino acids. V gave up 7 bases and J gave up 7 bases; unmatched junction bases: 10. The CDR3 sequence: CASTRLAGELNIQYF. DNA of the CDR3: TGTGCCAGCACCCGGCTAGCGGGAGAGTTGAACATTCAGTACTTC.

This clone has a single count. The V call is TRBV6-5, the J call TRBJ1-3; 8 nucleotides agree with TRBD1. Unmatched junction bases numbered 5, after V lost 7 bases and J lost 0 bases. Germline V lookup: CDR1 MNHEY, CDR2 SVGAGI. This CDR3 comprises 15 residues. Here the CDR3 DNA reads TGTGCCAGCAAGGACAGGGCAAGCTCTGGAAACACCATATATTTT. Amino acid sequence: CASKDRASSGNTIYF.

The chain links TRBV11-3 to TRBJ2-5, with 14 nucleotides matching TRBD2. In germline, CDR1 is SGHNT, CDR2 YENEEA. After removal of 5 bases from V and 0 bases from J, the junction contained 5 bases not matched to a gene. CDR3 length: 17 residues. The CDR3 loop is CASSTGTSGGYQETQYF. CDR3 nucleotides: TGTGCCAGCAGCACCGGGACTAGCGGGGGATACCAAGAGACCCAGTACTTC.

The chain uses TRBV11-2 and TRBJ2-3; a possible D gene is TRBD2 (6 bases). Germline CDR1 is SGHAT and CDR2 is FQNNGV. V lost 2 bases, J lost 5 bases, and 8 bases lay in between. The CDR3 is 13 amino acids. CDR3 nucleotides: TGTGCCAGCAGCTTAACGGGGGTAGATACGCAGTATTTT. As protein: CASSLTGVDTQYF.

A few counts support this clone. The chain recombines TRBV30 with TRBJ2-7, with a weak D call TRBD2 (6 bases). The CDR3 has 13 residues. The V end lost 2 bases, the J end lost 5 bases, and 13 bases lay between the germline ends. In germline, CDR1 is GTSNPN, CDR2 SVGIG (reference sequence). The CDR3 is CAWSWVGSDEQYF. CDR3 DNA: TGTGCCTGGAGTTGGGTCGGGAGCGACGAGCAGTACTTC.

The chain recombines TRBV11-1 with TRBJ1-1; no reliable D call. The CDR3 totals 12 residues. In germline, CDR1 is SGHAT, CDR2 FQDESV (reference sequence). Trimming cost V 0 bases and J 12 bases, with 11 bases left between them. The chain's CDR3 is CASSLASRRTFF. CDR3 in DNA: TGTGCCAGCAGCTTAGCGTCAAGGAGAACTTTCTTT.

The chain joins TRBV2 to TRBJ2-7, with a weak D call TRBD1 (6 bases). This CDR3 has 14 residues. Trimming took off 7 bases at V and 4 bases at J, with 17 bases between the two ends. CDR1 is SNHLY and CDR2 is FYNNEI in the germline V gene. As DNA, the CDR3 is TGTGCCAGCACACCAGGGGAGTTTGTGTACGAGCAGTACTTC. Translation gives CASTPGEFVYEQYF.

This clone was detected a few times. This chain connects TRBV2 to TRBJ2-1; D is undetermined. V lost 2 bases, J lost 6 bases, and 8 bases lay in between. This CDR3 region has 13 residues. CDR1 is SNHLY, CDR2 FYNNEI, per germline. CDR3 region: CASSENRPNEQFF. As DNA, the CDR3 is TGTGCCAGCAGTGAAAACAGACCCAATGAGCAGTTCTTC.

This chain joins TRBV28 and TRBJ2-1; D is uncertain. CDR3 length equals 13 residues. The ends were cut back, 10 bases at V and 4 bases at J, with 14 bases in the middle. CDR1 MDHEN and CDR2 SYDVKM come from the germline V gene. Here the CDR3 reads CATITPEYNEQFF. CDR3 sequence (DNA): TGTGCCACCATAACGCCTGAGTACAATGAGCAGTTCTTC.

This clone has only one observation. The chain combines TRBV30 with TRBJ2-7; D is perhaps TRBD2 (6 bases). Germline CDR1 reads GTSNPN; CDR2 reads SVGIG (reference sequence). CDR3 length equals 17 residues. V lost 1 base and J lost 1, with 20 bases in between. The CDR3 region is CAWSENYGTYGSYEQYF. The CDR3 nucleotides are TGTGCCTGGAGTGAGAATTATGGGACTTACGGATCCTACGAGCAGTACTTC.

This clone was seen only a few times. The rearrangement joins TRBV9 to TRBJ2-1; D might be TRBD2 (5 bases). The CDR3 sequence is 12 residues long. The germline gives CDR1 SGDLS, CDR2 YYNGEE. V lost 4 bases and J 12 bases, leaving 14 bases between the germline ends. CDR3: CASSPRGWAQFF. CDR3 nucleotides: TGTGCCAGCAGCCCAAGAGGGTGGGCGCAGTTCTTC.

The V and J genes are TRBV7-8 and TRBJ2-3; TRBD2 matches at 13 bases. V shed 5 bases, J shed 9 bases, and the junction held 11 bases outside the gene matches. CDR3 length: 16 residues. Looked up from germline, CDR1 is SGHVS and CDR2 is FQNEAQ. CDR3 nucleotide sequence: TGTGCCAGCAGCCCCCGACTAGCGGGAGGCTGGGGGACGCAGTATTTT. Amino acids: CASSPRLAGGWGTQYF.

The CDR3 reads CASSRGQGGLAQYF. The CDR3 nucleotides read TGTGCCAGTAGTCGAGGACAGGGGGGATTGGCGCAGTATTTT. The chain couples TRBV19 to TRBJ2-3; 10 nucleotides align to TRBD1. Germline CDR1 is LNHDA and CDR2 is SQIVND (reference sequence). The V and J ends lost 5 bases and 10 bases, in that order; junction bases with no gene match: 9. The CDR3 runs to 14 residues.